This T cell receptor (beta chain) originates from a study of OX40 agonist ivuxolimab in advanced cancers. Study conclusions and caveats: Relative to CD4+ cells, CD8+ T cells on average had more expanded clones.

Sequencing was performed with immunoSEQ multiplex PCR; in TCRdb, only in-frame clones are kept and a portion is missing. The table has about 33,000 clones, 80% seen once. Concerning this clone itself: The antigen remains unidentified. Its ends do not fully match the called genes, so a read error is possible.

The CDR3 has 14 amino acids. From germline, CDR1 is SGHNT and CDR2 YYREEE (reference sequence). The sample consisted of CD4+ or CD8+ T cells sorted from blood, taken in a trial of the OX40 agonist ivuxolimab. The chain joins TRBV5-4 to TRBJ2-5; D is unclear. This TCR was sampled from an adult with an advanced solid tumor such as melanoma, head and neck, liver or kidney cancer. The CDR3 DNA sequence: TGTGCCAGCAGCTTGGGACCGTACCAGGAGACCCAGTACTTC. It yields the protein CASSLGPYQETQYF. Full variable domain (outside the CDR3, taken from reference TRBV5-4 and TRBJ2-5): ETGVTQSPTHLIKTRGQQVTLRCSSQSGHNTVSWYQQALGQGPQFIFQYYREEENGRGNFPPRFSGLQFPNYSSELNVNALELDDSALYLCASSLGPYQETQYFGPGTRLLVL.